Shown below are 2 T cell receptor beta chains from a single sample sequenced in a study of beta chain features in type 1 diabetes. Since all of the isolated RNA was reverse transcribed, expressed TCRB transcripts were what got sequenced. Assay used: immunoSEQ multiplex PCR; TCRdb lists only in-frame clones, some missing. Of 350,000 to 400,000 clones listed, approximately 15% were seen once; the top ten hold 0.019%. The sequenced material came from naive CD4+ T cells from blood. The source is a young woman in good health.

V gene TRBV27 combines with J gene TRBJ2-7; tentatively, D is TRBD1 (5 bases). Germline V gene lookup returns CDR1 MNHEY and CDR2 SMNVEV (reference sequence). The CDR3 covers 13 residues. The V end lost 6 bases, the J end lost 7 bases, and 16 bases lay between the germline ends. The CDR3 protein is CASRPDSLREQYF. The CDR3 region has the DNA TGTGCCAGCAGGCCCGACAGCCTTCGGGAGCAGTACTTC.

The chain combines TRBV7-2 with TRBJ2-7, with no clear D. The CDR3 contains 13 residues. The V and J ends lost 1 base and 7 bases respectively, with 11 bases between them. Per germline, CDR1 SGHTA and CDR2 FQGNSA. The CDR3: CASSLGTLREQYF. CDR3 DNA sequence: TGTGCCAGCAGCTTAGGCACCCTGAGGGAGCAGTACTTC. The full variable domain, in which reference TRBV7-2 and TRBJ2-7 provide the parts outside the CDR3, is GAGVSQSPSNKVTEKGKDVELRCDPISGHTALYWYRQSLGQGLEFLIYFQGNSAPDKSGLPSDRFSAERTGGSVSTLTIQRTQQEDSAVYLCASSLGTLREQYFGPGTRLTVT.